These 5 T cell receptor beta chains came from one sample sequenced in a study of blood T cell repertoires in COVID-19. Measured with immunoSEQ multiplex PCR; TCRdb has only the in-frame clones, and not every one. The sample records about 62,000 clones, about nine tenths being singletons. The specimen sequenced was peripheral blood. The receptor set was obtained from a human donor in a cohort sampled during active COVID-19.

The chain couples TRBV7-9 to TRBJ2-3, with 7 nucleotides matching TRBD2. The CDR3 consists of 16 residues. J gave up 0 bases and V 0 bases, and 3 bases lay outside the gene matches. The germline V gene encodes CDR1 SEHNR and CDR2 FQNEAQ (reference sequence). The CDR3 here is CASSLARGGSTDTQYF. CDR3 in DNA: TGTGCCAGCAGCTTAGCTCGCGGGGGAAGCACAGATACGCAGTATTTT.

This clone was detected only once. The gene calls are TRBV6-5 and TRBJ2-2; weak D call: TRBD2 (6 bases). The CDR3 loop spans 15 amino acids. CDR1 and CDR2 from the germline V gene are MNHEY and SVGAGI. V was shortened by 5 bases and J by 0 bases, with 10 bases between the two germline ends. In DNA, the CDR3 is TGTGCCAGCAGTACCGGGACTCCGAACACCGGGGAGCTGTTTTTT. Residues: CASSTGTPNTGELFF.

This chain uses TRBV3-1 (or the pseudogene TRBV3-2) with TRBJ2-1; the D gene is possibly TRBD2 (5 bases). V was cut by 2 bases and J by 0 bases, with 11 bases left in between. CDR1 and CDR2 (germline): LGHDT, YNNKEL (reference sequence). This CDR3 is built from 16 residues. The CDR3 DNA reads TGTGCCAGCAGCCAACGAGTTGGGAGCTCCTACAATGAGCAGTTCTTC. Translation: CASSQRVGSSYNEQFF.

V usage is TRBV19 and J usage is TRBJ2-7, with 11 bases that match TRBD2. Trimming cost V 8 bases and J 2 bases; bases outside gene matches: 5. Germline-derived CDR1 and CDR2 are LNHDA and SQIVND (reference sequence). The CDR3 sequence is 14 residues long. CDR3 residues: CASSLAGGTYEQYF. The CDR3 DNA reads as TGTGCCAGTTCTCTAGCGGGGGGTACCTACGAGCAGTACTTC.

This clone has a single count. CDR3 DNA sequence: TGTGCCAGCGGGAGCTCCTACGAGCAGTACTTC. It is translated as CASGSSYEQYF. The chain carries TRBV7-9 and TRBJ2-7, with a tentative D call TRBD2 (5 bases). CDR1 is SEHNR, CDR2 FQNEAQ, per germline (reference sequence). The CDR3 runs to 11 residues. The germline V and J ends were trimmed by 8 bases and 0 bases, with 5 bases remaining between them.